This T cell receptor (beta chain) was recorded in a study of a mutant IDH1 vaccine in newly diagnosed glioma. Time point reported: week 23, last vaccination. Topical imiquimod was applied with each vaccine dose, which held 300 ug of mutant IDH1 20-mer peptide. V lost 7 bases, J lost 4 bases, and 14 bases lay in between. This CDR3 comprises 14 residues. CDR1 is MNHNS, CDR2 SASEGT, per germline. Repertoires were generated with immunoSEQ multiplex PCR, while TCRdb's copy carries only in-frame clones and drops some. The sample contains tens of thousands of clones, roughly 80% of which appear only once. Note on this clone: Antigen specificity is unknown.

The chain combines TRBV6-1 with TRBJ1-5; D may be TRBD1 (5 bases). The TCR sequence derives from a man aged 35 to 55 with glioma. Sequencing used PBMCs, obtained from a glioma patient whose treatment included an IDH1 peptide vaccine. The CDR3 reads CASILGVRNQPQHF. The CDR3 DNA is TGTGCCAGCATCCTAGGGGTGAGAAATCAGCCCCAGCATTTT.